This T cell receptor beta chain came from a study of blood T cells in healthy people across ages (dated by TCRdb to about 2015). Regarding the research as a whole: Template switching captured roughly one uniquely barcoded TCR beta cDNA molecule per two T cells in model experiments. Age-related changes in TCR beta repertoire diversity were measured in the study by deep sequencing normalized with unique cDNA molecular identifiers. Using the same blood draw, the study looked at two additional independent replicas of 1 million unique cDNA reads for two donors, one aged 18 to 29 and the other aged 80 or older. Donors were grouped into four age groups: young (average approximately 16 years), middle-aged (around 39), aged (about 60) and long-lived (about 89).

To prepare the library, 5' RACE was applied. Sequencing instrument: Illumina HiSeq 2500. A second PCR of roughly 7 to 11 cycles was performed with a sample-barcoded 5' primer and a J-beta primer mix. Each TCR beta cDNA molecule received a unique molecular identifier from a template-switch 5' adaptor carrying 12 random nucleotides. Each sample yielded at least 2.5 million CDR3-containing paired-end reads. All of the RNA was converted into first-strand cDNA using the Mint cDNA synthesis kit, with a TRBC-specific oligonucleotide serving as the primer. Following uracil-DNA glycosylase treatment, all cDNA underwent a first 18-cycle PCR with the universal primers M1SS and BC2_uni_R. Turning to the authors' computational methods: Each sample was normalized by randomly selecting 1 million high-quality reads, each carrying a distinct molecular identifier. Reads sharing molecular identifiers were discarded rather than binned into consensus sequences. MiTCR, set to a Q25 quality threshold and the strictest error-elimination algorithm, was used for CDR3 identification, clonotype clustering and error correction. A nonparametric unseen species model with Euler transformation was used to estimate lower-bound total TCR beta diversity. TCRdb took the public reads, trimmed them with fastp at Q25, ran MiXCR for clone calling and kept in-frame beta chains. Rows with a matching CDR3 protein are joined into one entry that keeps the most common DNA and genes. The V and J calls shown here were made by TCRdb, not taken from the authors' results. This sample lists under 1,100,000 distinct CDR3 sequences; 20% to 25% were detected once. Approximately 0.7% of the sample goes to the ten largest clones.

The germline V gene (reference sequence) specifies SGHNT as CDR1 and YYREEE as CDR2. At the junction V is shortened by 3 bases and J by 5 bases, with 5 bases in between. The CDR3 is 11 amino acids long, termini counted. Solely the CDR3 DNA is kept, with 33 bases framed from the first base. Study-wide conclusions, independent of this receptor: Because profiling used bulk unsorted PBMCs, naive and antigen-experienced compartments could not be compared conclusively. Because donor CMV infection status was unknown, age-related changes in expanded clonotypes were potentially confounded. Observed TCR beta diversity correlated strongly with the percentage of naive T cells measured by flow cytometry. As age increased, observed TCR beta diversity per million T cells dropped in a roughly linear way, and a significant reduction was already evident by age about 40. Estimates of total diversity from one million sequenced T cells were regarded as lower bounds and underestimates. Compared with the aged group, more naive CD4+ T cells, fewer expanded clones and increased TCR diversity were shown by the long-lived group, suggesting age selection.

The approximately 41 donors, aged 6 to 90 years, were systemically healthy Caucasian individuals from Russia. Each donor gave 9.5 to 10 milliliters of peripheral blood, drawn into EDTA-treated Vacutainer tubes. Ficoll-Paque density-gradient centrifugation was used to isolate PBMCs, with at least 6.5 million per sample. Total RNA, at least 6 micrograms per sample, was extracted from PBMCs with Trizol reagent. For every donor, an aliquot of PBMCs went through flow cytometry to measure the percentages of naive CD45RAhigh/CD27high T cells. As regards this clonotype: Which antigen it targets is not known. The conserved closing phenylalanine or tryptophan is absent in this CDR3, likely reflecting a read error.

This sample was shared with a second study, whose subject was T cells of mothers and their children. The second study's paper adds: The donors were nine systemically healthy Caucasian individuals, made up of three mothers and their six children. cDNA synthesis consumed the entire amount of extracted RNA, loaded at about 1.5 ug RNA in each 15 ul reaction. In the second PCR, the M1S primer added sample barcodes and 2-4 random nucleotides. Each mother yielded over 9.5 million TCR beta CDR3 reads and each child 2.5 million to 3.5 million reads. Thymic selection shapes the output of TCR recombination in a similar way in related and unrelated pairs, and inherited differences have a minor effect. Normalized repertoire overlap in related mother-child pairs was always slightly higher than in unrelated mother-child pairs, but the difference was never significant. With a sensitivity of about 100 clones per million clonotypes, no persistent microchimeric T cell clones were detected. Deep NGS was used in the study to compare the TCR beta repertoires of mothers and children and to look for features that separate related mother-child pairs from unrelated individuals. On average, the children were roughly 12 +/- 4 years old, while the mothers were about 40 +/- 4 years old. After adapters were ligated using NEBNext reagents, the libraries underwent 100+100 nt paired-end sequencing on an Illumina HiSeq 2000. To prevent cross-contamination, the mother and child libraries were prepared a month apart and were sequenced in separate runs. Between roughly 500,000 and 2,300,000 distinct TCR beta clonotypes were identified per donor. Naive TCR beta clonotypes were estimated from low-frequency clonotypes matched to each donor's FACS-determined naive share, without sorting.

The chain is made from TRBV5-4 and TRBJ1-1; TRBD1 is a possible D gene, resting on 5 matching bases. This receptor was obtained from a girl aged 2 to 9 in good health. Sequencing used blood. The DNA reads TGTGCCAGCAGCTGGGGGACTGAAGCTTTCCTT. Protein translation: CASSWGTEAFL.